Sequencing of this T cell receptor beta chain was carried out in a study of human T cells and chemical hapten exposure. About the study: Small discrepancies in pooled library volume mainly accounted for the varying TCR yields per sample.

Germline assignment: CDR1 LNHDA and CDR2 SQIVND (reference sequence). The CDR3 extends over 13 amino acids. V was pared by 3 bases and J by 2 bases, with 7 bases between. General study results and limits: Patch test score rose with PT1 expanded TCRs, significant at 8, 16, 32, not 4.

Documented time point: pre-sensitization, week 0. The treatment: therapeutic diphenylcyclopropenone sensitization with weekly scalp DPC. During construction of the library, unique molecular identifiers were attached to individual cDNA molecules for quantitative, reproducible TCR counting. Each CDR3 protein is one row after TCRdb ran MiXCR on the RACE reads. The table has about 60,000 distinct CDR3 sequences, 11% seen once. On this clonotype: Its antigen is undetermined.

This rearrangement joins TRBV19 to TRBJ1-2, with unresolved D. Source: whole blood, taken in connection with sensitization to the hapten diphenylcyclopropenone (DPC). This clonotype was sampled from a woman aged 40 to 55 with alopecia areata. Some clones in this sample may be carry-over from other donors' samples. The CDR3 here is CASSMDGNYGYTF. The CDR3 DNA is TGTGCCAGTAGTATGGACGGAAACTATGGCTACACCTTC. Full variable domain (outside the CDR3, taken from reference TRBV19 and TRBJ1-2): DGGITQSPKYLFRKEGQNVTLSCEQNLNHDAMYWYRQDPGQGLRLIYYSQIVNDFQKGDIAEGYSVSREKKESFPLTVTSAQKNPTAFYLCASSMDGNYGYTFGSGTRLTVV.